Below are 12 T cell receptor beta chains sequenced from a single sample in a study of blood T cells in healthy people across ages. A second PCR of roughly 7 to 11 cycles used a sample-barcoded 5' primer and a J-beta primer mix. In TCRdb, the 5' RACE reads were re-called with MiXCR into one record per CDR3 protein. The sample has 700,000 to 900,000 distinct CDR3 sequences; under 30% are singletons. The same specimen was also included in a second study, on T cells of mothers and their children.

The material sequenced was blood. The receptors shown here come from a boy aged 5-17 years in good health.

A few counts support this clonotype. The rearrangement joins TRBV12-3 or TRBV12-4 to TRBJ1-5, with 12 bases matching TRBD1. This CDR3 has 14 residues. The ends lost 5 bases at V and 6 bases at J; junction bases unmatched: 2. CDR3 bases: TGTGCCAGCAGTCGGGACAGGGGGCTTCAGCCCCAGCATTTT. This gives the protein CASSRDRGLQPQHF.

The V call is TRBV5-5, the J call TRBJ1-2, with a weak D call TRBD1 (6 bases). Germline CDR1 SGHKS, CDR2 YYEKEE (reference sequence). This CDR3 has 14 amino acids. The V end was cut by 2 bases, the J end by 5 bases, with 13 bases between. CDR3 loop: CASSFPGTKYGYTF. CDR3 in DNA: TGTGCCAGCAGCTTTCCCGGGACAAAGTATGGCTACACCTTC.

The chain links TRBV21-1 to TRBJ2-3; the tabulated D call, TRBD2, remains unverified against the DNA. TRBV21-1 counts as a pseudogene. CDR3 length: 20 residues. The CDR3 protein is CASSILIGTSGPYYTDTQYF. The CDR3 region has the DNA TGTGCCAGCAGCATACTTATCGGGACTAGCGGCCCCTACTACACAGATACGCAGTATTTT.

This clonotype was observed a single time. As DNA, the CDR3 is TGTGCCAGTACGGCGGGCGGGCCCCCTTACGAGCAGTACTTC. As protein: CASTAGGPPYEQYF. The rearrangement links TRBV19 to TRBJ2-7; a weak D match, TRBD2 (5 bases). The CDR3 totals 14 residues. Looked up from germline, CDR1 is LNHDA and CDR2 is SQIVND (reference sequence). The V and J ends lost 7 bases and 4 bases respectively, with 17 bases between them.

The chain recombines TRBV18 with TRBJ1-2; 9 bases match TRBD1. Germline CDR1 and CDR2: KGHSH and LQKENI. The CDR3 is 16 residues long. V gave up 5 bases and J gave up 2 bases; unmatched junction bases: 9. The CDR3 protein is CASSSGTGISNYGYTF. CDR3 in DNA: TGTGCCAGCTCATCCGGGACAGGGATTTCGAACTATGGCTACACCTTC.

V gene TRBV5-5 combines with J gene TRBJ2-1; TRBD2 matches at 7 bases. Per the germline V gene, CDR1 is SGHKS and CDR2 is YYEKEE (reference sequence). The CDR3 totals 16 residues. Trimming took 4 bases from V and 0 from J; bases not matched to a gene: 7. CDR3 region: CASSPIRLASYNEQFF. Written as DNA, the CDR3 is TGTGCCAGCAGCCCGATTCGACTAGCCTCCTACAATGAGCAGTTCTTC.

This clonotype has a handful of counts. The V call is TRBV27, the J call TRBJ1-6; maybe TRBD1 (5 bases). The CDR3 has 13 amino acids. V was trimmed by 5 bases and J by 19 bases, leaving 21 bases between them. CDR1 is MNHEY, CDR2 SMNVEV, per germline (reference sequence). The CDR3 region is CASSLRTSSPPHF. The CDR3 DNA reads TGTGCCAGCAGTCTCCGGACAAGTTCACCCCCTCACTTT.

The chain combines TRBV27 with TRBJ1-2, with 7 nucleotides matching TRBD1. The germline V gene has CDR1 MNHEY and CDR2 SMNVEV (reference sequence). The CDR3 runs 16 residues. After removal of 6 bases from V and 1 base from J, the junction contained 11 bases not matched to a gene. The CDR3 sequence: CASSPSGGGRNYGYTF. The CDR3 DNA follows: TGTGCCAGCAGCCCCAGTGGAGGGGGCCGTAACTATGGCTACACCTTC.

The table lists this clonotype with a few counts. The CDR3 DNA is TGTGCCAGCAGTGACGGACGGGCCAAAAACATTCAGTACTTC. Amino acid sequence: CASSDGRAKNIQYF. The rearrangement uses TRBV6-4 and TRBJ2-4; no definite D call. Germline values: CDR1 MRHNA, CDR2 SNTAGT. V lost 2 bases and J lost 1, with 6 bases in between. CDR3 length: 14 amino acids.

This clonotype was observed a few times. The chain recombines TRBV21-1 with TRBJ2-4; the table's D call, TRBD1, has no DNA check behind it. TRBV21-1 is a pseudogene segment. The CDR3 is 18 amino acids. In DNA, the CDR3 is TGTGCCAGCAGGGCCGGGACAGGGGAATCACTAGCCAAAAACATTCAGTACTTC. Protein sequence: CASRAGTGESLAKNIQYF.

A few counts support this clonotype. This chain uses TRBV19 with TRBJ1-6, with D unresolved. CDR3 length equals 14 residues. Between the trimmed V and J ends, which lost 3 bases and 7 bases, there was a span of 10 bases. Looked up from germline, CDR1 is LNHDA and CDR2 is SQIVND (reference sequence). Written as DNA, the CDR3 is TGTGCCAGTAGTATGGAGGGCCGCAATTCACCCCTCCACTTT. It translates to CASSMEGRNSPLHF.

This clonotype was detected only a few times. The rearrangement uses TRBV2 and TRBJ1-2; the D gene is possibly TRBD1 (5 bases). This CDR3 is built from 13 residues. Germline V gene data show CDR1 as SNHLY and CDR2 as FYNNEI. V lost 0 bases, J lost 5 bases, and 7 bases lay in between. For the CDR3, the DNA is TGTGCCAGCAGTGAAGCGGGGCGGTATGGCTACACCTTC. This sequence encodes CASSEAGRYGYTF.